This TCR beta chain came from a study of blood T cell repertoires in COVID-19. Looking at the study overall: Collection of acute and convalescent COVID-19 samples took place in the United States, Italy and Spain. In each case, the material was cDNA or gDNA derived from T cells, B-cell-depleted T cells, or PBMCs.

Authors' processing steps: Scientists estimated how many nucleated cells there were by amplifying reference gene primers. Data came from immunoSEQ multiplex PCR; TCRdb stores just in-frame clones and leaves some out. D and trimming were read from the DNA, whereas the V and J calls and clone size are those reported in that table. The sample consists of a few hundred thousand clones, roughly 90% of them appearing once. The CDR3 sequence is 15 residues long. Germline V CDR1 and CDR2: SGDLS, YYNGEE. Germline trimming cut 4 bases from V and 4 bases from J; bases unmatched to any gene: 9. J is TRBJ2-7 and V is TRBV9; TRBD1 matches 9 bases. Sequencing used peripheral blood. This clonotype was sampled from a man between 18 and 29 years old who had recovered from COVID-19. CDR3 in amino acids: CASSRRQGGLYEQYF. The CDR3, as DNA: TGTGCCAGCAGCCGTCGACAGGGGGGGTTATACGAGCAGTACTTC.